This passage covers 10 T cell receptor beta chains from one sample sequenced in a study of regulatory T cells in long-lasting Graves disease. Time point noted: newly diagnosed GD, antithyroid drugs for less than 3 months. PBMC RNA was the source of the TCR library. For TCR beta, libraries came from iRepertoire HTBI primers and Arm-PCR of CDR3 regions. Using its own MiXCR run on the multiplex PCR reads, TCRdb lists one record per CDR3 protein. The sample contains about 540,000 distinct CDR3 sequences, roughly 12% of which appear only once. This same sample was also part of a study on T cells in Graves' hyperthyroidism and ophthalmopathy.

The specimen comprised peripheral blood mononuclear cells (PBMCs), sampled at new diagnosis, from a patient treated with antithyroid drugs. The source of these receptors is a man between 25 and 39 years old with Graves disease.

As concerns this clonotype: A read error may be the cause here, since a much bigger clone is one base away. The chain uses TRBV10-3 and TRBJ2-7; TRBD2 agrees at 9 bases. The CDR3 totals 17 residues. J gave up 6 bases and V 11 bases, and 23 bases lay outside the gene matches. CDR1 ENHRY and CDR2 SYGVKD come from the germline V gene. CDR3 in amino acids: CASLPGTSRRALGEQYF. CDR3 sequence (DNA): TGTGCCTCTCTGCCGGGGACTAGCAGGAGGGCCCTCGGCGAGCAGTACTTC.

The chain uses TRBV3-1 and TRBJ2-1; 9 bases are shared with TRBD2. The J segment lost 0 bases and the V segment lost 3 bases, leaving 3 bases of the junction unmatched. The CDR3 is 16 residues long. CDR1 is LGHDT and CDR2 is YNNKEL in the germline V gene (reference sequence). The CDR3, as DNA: TGTGCCAGCAGCCACCTTAGCGGGAGCTCCTACAATGAGCAGTTCTTC. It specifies CASSHLSGSSYNEQFF.

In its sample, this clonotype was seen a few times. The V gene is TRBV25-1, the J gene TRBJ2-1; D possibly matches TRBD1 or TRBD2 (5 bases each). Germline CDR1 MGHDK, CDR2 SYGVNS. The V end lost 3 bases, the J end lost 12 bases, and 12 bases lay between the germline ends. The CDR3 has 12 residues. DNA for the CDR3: TGTGCCAGCAGTGACTTTGGGGACGGGCAGTTCTTC. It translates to CASSDFGDGQFF.

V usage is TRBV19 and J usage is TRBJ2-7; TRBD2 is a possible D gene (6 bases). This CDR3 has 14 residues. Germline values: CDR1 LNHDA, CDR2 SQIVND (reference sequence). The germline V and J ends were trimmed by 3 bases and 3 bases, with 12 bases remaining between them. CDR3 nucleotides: TGTGCCAGTAGTATCAGTCAGGACTACTACGAGCAGTACTTC. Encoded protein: CASSISQDYYEQYF.

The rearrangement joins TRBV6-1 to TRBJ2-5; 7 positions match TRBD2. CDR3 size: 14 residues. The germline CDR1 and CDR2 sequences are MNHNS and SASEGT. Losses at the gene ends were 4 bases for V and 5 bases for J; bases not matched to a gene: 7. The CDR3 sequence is CASSVEWGGETQYF. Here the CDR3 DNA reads TGTGCCAGCAGTGTAGAATGGGGAGGGGAGACCCAGTACTTC.

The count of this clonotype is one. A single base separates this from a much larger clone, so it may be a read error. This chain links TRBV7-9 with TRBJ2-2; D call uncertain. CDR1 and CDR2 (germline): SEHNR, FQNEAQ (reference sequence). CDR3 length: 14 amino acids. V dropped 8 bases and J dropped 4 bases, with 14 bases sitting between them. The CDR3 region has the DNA TGTGCCAGCGGTGACCGGCTGTTCACCGGGGAGCTGTTTTTT. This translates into CASGDRLFTGELFF.

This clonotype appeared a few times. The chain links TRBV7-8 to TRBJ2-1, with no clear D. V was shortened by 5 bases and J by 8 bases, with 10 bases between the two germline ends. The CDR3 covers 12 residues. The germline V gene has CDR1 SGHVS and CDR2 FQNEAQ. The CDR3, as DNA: TGTGCCAGCAGCCTCCCATCAGATGAGCAGTTCTTC. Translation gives CASSLPSDEQFF.

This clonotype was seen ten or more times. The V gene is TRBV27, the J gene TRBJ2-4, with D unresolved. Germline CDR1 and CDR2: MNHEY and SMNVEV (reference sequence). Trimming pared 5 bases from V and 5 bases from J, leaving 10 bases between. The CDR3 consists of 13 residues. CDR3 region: CASSRSAENIQYF. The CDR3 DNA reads TGTGCCAGCAGTCGCAGTGCGGAAAACATTCAGTACTTC.

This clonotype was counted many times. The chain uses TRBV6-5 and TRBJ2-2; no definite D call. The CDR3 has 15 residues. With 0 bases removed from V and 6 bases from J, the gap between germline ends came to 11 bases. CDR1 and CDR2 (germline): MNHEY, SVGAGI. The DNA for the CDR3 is TGTGCCAGCAGTTACTCGTGGTCCGGGTCCGGGGAGCTGTTTTTT. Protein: CASSYSWSGSGELFF.

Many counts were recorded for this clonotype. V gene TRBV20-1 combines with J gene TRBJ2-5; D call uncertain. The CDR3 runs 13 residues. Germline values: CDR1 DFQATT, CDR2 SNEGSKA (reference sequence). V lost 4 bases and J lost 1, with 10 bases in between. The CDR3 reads CSATRRAQETQYF. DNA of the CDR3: TGCAGTGCTACGAGACGGGCCCAAGAGACCCAGTACTTC.